The T cell receptor beta chain described here comes from a study of T cell repertoires in cytomegalovirus infection. TCRdb processed the reads anew with MiXCR; each CDR3 protein has one entry. The sample shows about 490,000 distinct CDR3 sequences, around 27% of them seen only once. Trimming cost V 6 bases and J 6 bases; bases outside gene matches: 6. In germline, CDR1 is MDHEN, CDR2 SYDVKM. The CDR3 has 13 amino acids. This clonotype was picked up many times. The genes are TRBV28 and TRBJ1-2; TRBD1 aligns across 8 bases. Sequencing was carried out using PBMCs. This clonotype originated in a human donor in good health (CMV status not recorded). Some clones in this sample may be carry-over from other donors' samples. For the CDR3, the DNA is TGTGCCAGCAGGCGACAGGGGAATCATGGCTACACCTTC. It yields the protein CASRRQGNHGYTF.